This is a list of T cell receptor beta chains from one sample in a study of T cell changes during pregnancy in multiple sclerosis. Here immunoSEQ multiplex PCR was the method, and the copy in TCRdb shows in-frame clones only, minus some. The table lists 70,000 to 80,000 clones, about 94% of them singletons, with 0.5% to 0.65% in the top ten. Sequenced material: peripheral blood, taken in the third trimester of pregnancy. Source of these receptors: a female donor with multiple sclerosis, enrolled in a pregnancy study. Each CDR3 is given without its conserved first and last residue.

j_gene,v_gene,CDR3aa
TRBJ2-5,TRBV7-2,ASGMSGGPQETQY
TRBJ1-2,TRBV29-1,SVDDSYGYT
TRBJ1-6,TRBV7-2,ASSLVGPNGSLH
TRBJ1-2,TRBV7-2,ASSPDRLYGYT
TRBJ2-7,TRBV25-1,ASSGPRHEQY
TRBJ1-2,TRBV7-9,ASSLSSFHGYT
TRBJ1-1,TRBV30,AWNTGFMNTEAF
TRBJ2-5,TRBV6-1,ASSALRGSETQY
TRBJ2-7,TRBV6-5,ASSYGGQGAQY
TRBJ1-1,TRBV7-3,ASSKTGGPGTEAF
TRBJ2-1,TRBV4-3,ASSRRLAGAENEQF
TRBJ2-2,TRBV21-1,ASSKAQGTGGRELF
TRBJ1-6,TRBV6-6,ASRLRDRGNSPLH
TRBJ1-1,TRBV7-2,ASSYRGWEAF
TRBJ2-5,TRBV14,ASSQDLLGVAAQY
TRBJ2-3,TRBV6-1,ASSDWTRTDTQY
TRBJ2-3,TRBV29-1,SVGIAGGISDTQY
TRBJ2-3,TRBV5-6,ASSRQGASTDTQY
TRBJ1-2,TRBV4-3,ASSQEGDRGNYGYT
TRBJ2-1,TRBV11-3,ASSLGSRLAGGNEQF
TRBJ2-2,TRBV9,ASSVGVGPILGELF
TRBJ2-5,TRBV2,ASSAGGQETQY
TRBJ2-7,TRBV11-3,ASSPRGGLANRYEQY
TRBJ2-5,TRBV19,ASGTGRKETQY
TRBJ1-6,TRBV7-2,ASSLGRGLSPLH
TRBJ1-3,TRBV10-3,AISELRLDRLSGNTIY
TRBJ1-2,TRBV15,ATSSPDRGRWPVGYT
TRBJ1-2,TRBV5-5,ASSTDRGLYGYT
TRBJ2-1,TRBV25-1,ASNRAGEPNEQF
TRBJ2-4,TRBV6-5,ASSYSAGAAKNIQY
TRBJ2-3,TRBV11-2,ASSLGVAGGQNTQY
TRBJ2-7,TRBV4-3,ASSQASGTSYEQY
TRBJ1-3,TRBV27,ASKTQGTGNTIY
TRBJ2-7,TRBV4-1,ASSPDRGFSYEQY
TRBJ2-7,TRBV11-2,ASSLGTGGLEQY
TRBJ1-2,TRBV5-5,ASSVARGRDYGYT
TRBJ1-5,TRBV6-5,ASRRQSNQPQH
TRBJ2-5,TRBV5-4,ASSFPWGDQETQY
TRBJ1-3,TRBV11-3,ASRPTGETGNTIY
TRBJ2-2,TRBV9,ASSGRADRENTGELF
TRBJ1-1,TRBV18,ASSPRTGVNTEAF
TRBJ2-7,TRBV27,ASSVQLAGSYEQY